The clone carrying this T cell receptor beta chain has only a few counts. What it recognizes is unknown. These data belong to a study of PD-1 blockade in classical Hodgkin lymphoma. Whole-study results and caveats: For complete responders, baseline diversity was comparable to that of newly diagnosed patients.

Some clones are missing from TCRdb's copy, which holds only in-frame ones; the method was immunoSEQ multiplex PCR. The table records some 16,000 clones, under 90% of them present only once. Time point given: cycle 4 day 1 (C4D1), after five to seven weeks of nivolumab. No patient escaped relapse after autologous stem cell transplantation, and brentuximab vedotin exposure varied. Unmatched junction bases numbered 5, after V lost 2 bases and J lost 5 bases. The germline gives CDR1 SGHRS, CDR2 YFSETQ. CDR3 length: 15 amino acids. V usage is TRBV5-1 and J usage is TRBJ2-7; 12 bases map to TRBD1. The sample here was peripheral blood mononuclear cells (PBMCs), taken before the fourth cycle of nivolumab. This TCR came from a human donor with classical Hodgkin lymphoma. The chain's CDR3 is CASSFGTGGINEQYF. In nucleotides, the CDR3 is TGCGCCAGCAGCTTCGGGACAGGGGGCATCAACGAGCAGTACTTC.